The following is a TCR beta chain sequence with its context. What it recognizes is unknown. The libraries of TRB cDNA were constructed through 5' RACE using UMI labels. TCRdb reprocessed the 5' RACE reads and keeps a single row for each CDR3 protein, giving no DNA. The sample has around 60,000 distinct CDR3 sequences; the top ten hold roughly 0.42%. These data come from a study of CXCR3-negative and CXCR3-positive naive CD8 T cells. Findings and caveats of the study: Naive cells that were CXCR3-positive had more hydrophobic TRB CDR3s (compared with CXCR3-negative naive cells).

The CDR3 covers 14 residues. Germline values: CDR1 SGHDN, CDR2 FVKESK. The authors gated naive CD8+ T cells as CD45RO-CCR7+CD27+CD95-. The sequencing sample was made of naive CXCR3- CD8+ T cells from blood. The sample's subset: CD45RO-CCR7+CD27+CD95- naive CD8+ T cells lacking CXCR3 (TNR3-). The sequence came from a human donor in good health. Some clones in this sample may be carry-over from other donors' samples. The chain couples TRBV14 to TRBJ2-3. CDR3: CASRSIEQSDTQYF.